Listed here are 10 T cell receptor beta chains from one sample, sequenced in a study of blood T cells in healthy people across ages. PCR was performed a second time for about 6 to 12 cycles using a sample-barcoded 5' primer and a J-beta primer mix. TCRdb reanalysed the 5' RACE reads using MiXCR and keeps one entry per CDR3 protein. The sample lists roughly 2 million distinct CDR3 sequences, 49% occurring once. Input material: blood. These receptors were taken from a woman aged 40 to 55 in good health.

This clonotype was counted a few times. This chain uses TRBV5-1 with TRBJ2-3; 7 nucleotides align to TRBD1. This CDR3 has 14 residues. The germline CDR1 and CDR2 sequences are SGHRS and YFSETQ. V lost 6 bases and J lost 2; bases outside the gene matches: 6. The CDR3 DNA reads as TGCGCCAGCACCCGACAGGGACCCACAGATACGCAGTATTTT. It translates to CASTRQGPTDTQYF.

This clonotype was counted between two and nine times. The chain combines TRBV5-1 with TRBJ2-1; 13 bases are shared with TRBD2. J gave up 9 bases and V 3 bases, and 9 bases lay outside the gene matches. The CDR3 is 16 residues long. CDR1 and CDR2 (germline): SGHRS, YFSETQ. The DNA for the CDR3 is TGCGCCAGCAGCTCCGGACTAGCGGGGGCCCCAAGTGAGCAGTTCTTC. Its translation is CASSSGLAGAPSEQFF.

In this sample, this clonotype turned up a few times. The chain couples TRBV6-2 or TRBV6-3 to TRBJ1-5; 9 nucleotides agree with TRBD1. J lost 9 bases, V lost 7 bases, and 13 bases had no gene match. The CDR3 sequence is 15 residues long. The germline CDR1 and CDR2 sequences are MNHEY and SVGEGT. CDR3 region: CASTHPGTGRRPQHF. The CDR3 coding sequence is TGTGCCAGCACCCACCCCGGGACAGGGAGAAGGCCCCAGCATTTT.

This sequence joins TRBV6-1 and TRBJ1-2; D might be TRBD1 (6 bases). Germline-derived CDR1 and CDR2 are MNHNS and SASEGT. The V end was cut by 6 bases, the J end by 3 bases, with 23 bases between. The CDR3 has 17 amino acids. The CDR3 loop reads CASSRGDILLPDYGYTF. For the CDR3, the DNA is TGTGCCAGCAGCCGCGGGGACATCTTACTCCCCGACTATGGCTACACCTTC.

The chain couples TRBV7-9 to TRBJ1-5; D possibly corresponds to TRBD1 (6 bases). V was pared by 0 bases and J by 5 bases, with 14 bases between. CDR3 size: 16 residues. CDR1 and CDR2 from the germline V gene are SEHNR and FQNEAQ (reference sequence). CDR3 amino acids: CASSLAVGAEDQPQHF. DNA for the CDR3: TGTGCCAGCAGCTTAGCAGTGGGGGCTGAGGATCAGCCCCAGCATTTT.

In the case of this clonotype: The junction departs from the called germline gene at one end, perhaps through a read error. The V and J genes are TRBV24-1 and TRBJ2-5; D unresolved. The length of the CDR3 is 11 residues. Germline assignment: CDR1 KGHDR and CDR2 SFDVKD. CDR3 amino acids: CSTADKETQYF. The CDR3 nucleotides read TGTTCCACCGCTGATAAAGAGACCCAGTACTTC.

The genes are TRBV7-2 and TRBJ2-2; 7 bases are shared with TRBD1. Germline CDR1 and CDR2: SGHTA and FQGNSA. This CDR3 contains 15 residues. Trimming took 3 bases from V and 4 from J; bases not matched to a gene: 5. The CDR3 bases are TGTGCCAGCAGCTTCGGTGGGACAGCCACCGGGGAGCTGTTTTTT. It encodes CASSFGGTATGELFF. The entire variable domain, with the rest obtained from reference TRBV7-2 and TRBJ2-2, is as follows: GAGVSQSPSNKVTEKGKDVELRCDPISGHTALYWYRQSLGQGLEFLIYFQGNSAPDKSGLPSDRFSAERTGGSVSTLTIQRTQQEDSAVYLCASSFGGTATGELFFGEGSRLTVL.

The genes are TRBV28 and TRBJ2-5; TRBD1 agrees at 9 bases. Trimming at V came to 5 bases and at J to 2 bases, leaving 9 bases not matched to a gene. There are 16 residues in the CDR3. The V gene's germline CDR1 is MDHEN and CDR2 SYDVKM. The CDR3 DNA reads TGTGCCAGCAGTCCGTTGGGACAGGGACCACAAGAGACCCAGTACTTC. Its translation is CASSPLGQGPQETQYF.

CDR3 bases: TGTGCCAGCAGCTGGATAGCTAATGAAAAACTGTTTTTT. Translated, it gives CASSWIANEKLFF. This chain uses TRBV7-2 with TRBJ1-4; D is unresolved. The CDR3 has 13 residues. V lost 4 bases and J 3 bases, leaving 6 bases between the germline ends. The germline V gene has CDR1 SGHTA and CDR2 FQGNSA.

The genes are TRBV19 and TRBJ2-3; 9 nucleotides align to TRBD1. V shed 7 bases and J 2 bases; nucleotides not matched to a gene: 10. Germline V gives CDR1 LNHDA, CDR2 SQIVND (reference sequence). This CDR3 spans 16 amino acids. The CDR3 is CASTKGQGFPTDTQYF. The CDR3 DNA is TGTGCCAGTACCAAGGGACAGGGATTTCCCACAGATACGCAGTATTTT.